Presented here are 3 T cell receptor beta chains from one specimen sequenced in a study of molecular identifiers for immune sequencing clone quantification. TCRdb itself ran the PCR reads through MiXCR, one entry per CDR3 protein. The sample has a few hundred thousand distinct CDR3 sequences; about 23% are singletons. The sample consisted of naive CD8+ T cells from blood, with Jurkat cell RNA spiked in. Subset reported: FACS-sorted CD8+CD4-CCR7+CD45RA+ naive T cells. These receptors all stem from a human donor in good health. Some libraries in this study had Jurkat cell RNA spiked in.

Of note for this clonotype: With a much larger clone just one base away, this may be a read error. The chain has TRBV6-5 and TRBJ2-7; 9 bases match TRBD2. This CDR3 spans 16 amino acids. CDR1 is MNHEY and CDR2 is SVGAGI in the germline V gene. The CDR3 reads CASSYSMGLAAYAQYF. In DNA, the CDR3 is TGTGCCAGCAGTTACTCGATGGGACTAGCTGCCTACGCGCAGTACTTC.

This clonotype appeared a few times. The chain employs TRBV4-3 and TRBJ2-2, with D possibly TRBD2 on 6 matching bases. The CDR3 runs 15 residues. Trimming left V 4 bases short and J 1 base short, with 10 bases between. Germline CDR1 is LGHNA and CDR2 is YSLEER. The CDR3 reads CASSREARNTGELFF. The CDR3 DNA reads TGCGCCAGCAGCCGGGAGGCGAGGAACACCGGGGAGCTGTTTTTT.

Of note for this clonotype: A much larger clone differs from this one at a single base, so this may be a read error. The chain employs TRBV7-2 and TRBJ1-2; D is possibly TRBD1 (5 bases). The germline gives CDR1 SGHTA, CDR2 FQGNSA. The CDR3 length is 15 residues. V lost 1 base to trimming and J lost 3 bases, with 12 bases between them. CDR3 coding DNA: TGTACCAGCAGCTTAGATGTCAGGGAGGACTATGGCTACACCTTC. Its translation: CTSSLDVREDYGYTF.